Detailed here is one T cell receptor beta chain. What it binds is unknown. This sample stems from a study of Ad26.COV2.S vaccination and SARS-CoV-2 variants. Broader study findings: CD8+ and CD4+ T cells specific for spike reportedly responded with substantial breadth after vaccination.

Some clones are missing from TCRdb's copy, which holds only in-frame ones; the method was immunoSEQ multiplex PCR. The table lists roughly 450,000 clones, around 90% of them singletons, with 12% in the top ten. The CDR3 length is 14 residues. V was trimmed by 2 bases and J by 6 bases, leaving 12 bases between them. Germline loops: CDR1 MRHNA, CDR2 SNTAGT. The treatment is: roughly 20 received Ad26.COV2.S at low or high dose, single or two shots; 5 received placebo; per-sample allocation not given. Sampling was performed 63 days after the first vaccine or placebo injection. The chain combines TRBV6-4 with TRBJ2-3; tentatively, D is TRBD2 (5 bases). This TCR came from a person between 18 and 65 years old who received the Ad26.COV2.S COVID-19 vaccine or a placebo. The source material was peripheral blood, sampled in a trial of Ad26.COV2.S vaccine versus placebo. DNA for the CDR3: TGTGCCAGCAGTGACGGACTCGCTGCGGATACGCAGTATTTT. It specifies CASSDGLAADTQYF.